This TCR beta chain is drawn from a study of cytomegalovirus exposure and HLA in healthy donors. This CDR3 comprises 13 residues. Germline V gives CDR1 SQVTM, CDR2 ANQGSEA. V shed 2 bases, J shed 2 bases, and the junction held 2 bases outside the gene matches. This clone has just one count. The PCR had 60 Vbeta and 13 Jbeta primers. The method was immunoSEQ multiplex PCR; TCRdb's version includes in-frame clones alone and lacks a portion of them. The table records roughly 150,000 clones, approximately 80% of them present only once. The source is a male donor in good health and CMV-seronegative. The rearrangement joins TRBV29-1 to TRBJ2-5; 7 positions agree with TRBD1. The sample comprised PBMCs. This chain's CDR3 is CSVERTGQETQYF. Here the CDR3 DNA reads TGCAGCGTTGAAAGGACAGGTCAAGAGACCCAGTACTTC.